This T cell receptor beta chain was identified during a study of glioma-infiltrating T cells. CDR1 is DFQATT, CDR2 SNEGSKA, per germline (reference sequence). The CDR3 is made up of 15 amino acids. Study-level results: Tissue and blood shared very few CDR3 sequences.

The iRepertoire nested amplicon-rescue multiplex PCR amplified TCR alpha and beta CDR3s from RNA. Input was 100-400 ng of tissue mRNA or PBMC total RNA. One entry per CDR3 protein results from TCRdb running MiXCR on the multiplex PCR reads. This sample carries about 94,000 distinct CDR3 sequences, about 23% of them seen once, and the ten largest clones take 6.7%. As regards this clonotype: The antigen remains undetermined. This sequence may be a read error, since a much larger clone differs from it by one base.

This TCR came from a human donor with low-grade glioma or glioblastoma, undergoing nonglioma brain surgery, or in good health (not recorded which). Material: glioma tissue, nonneoplastic brain tissue, or PBMCs (not recorded which). V gene TRBV20-1 combines with J gene TRBJ2-1, with 8 bases fitting TRBD2. The chain's CDR3 is CSARATSGRGNEQLF. CDR3 nucleotides: TGCAGTGCTAGGGCTACTAGCGGTCGGGGCAATGAGCAGCTCTTC.